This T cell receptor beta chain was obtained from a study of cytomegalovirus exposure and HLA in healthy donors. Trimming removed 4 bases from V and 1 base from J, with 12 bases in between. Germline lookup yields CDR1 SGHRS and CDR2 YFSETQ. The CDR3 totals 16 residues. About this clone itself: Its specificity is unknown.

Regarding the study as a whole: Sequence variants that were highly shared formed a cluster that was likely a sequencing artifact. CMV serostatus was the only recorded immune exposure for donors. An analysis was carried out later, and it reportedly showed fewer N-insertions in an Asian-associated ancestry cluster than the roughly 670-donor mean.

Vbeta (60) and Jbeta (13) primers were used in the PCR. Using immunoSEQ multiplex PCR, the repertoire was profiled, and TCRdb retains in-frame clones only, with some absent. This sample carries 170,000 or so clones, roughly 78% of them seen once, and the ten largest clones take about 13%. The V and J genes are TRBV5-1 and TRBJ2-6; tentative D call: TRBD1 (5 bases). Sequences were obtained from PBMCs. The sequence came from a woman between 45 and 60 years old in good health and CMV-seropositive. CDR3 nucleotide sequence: TGCGCCAGCAGCGCGGACACGATATCTGGGGCCAACGTCCTGACTTTC. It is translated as CASSADTISGANVLTF.